This is a list of T cell receptor beta chains from one sample in a study of identical twins. MiXCR was run by TCRdb on the 5' RACE reads, yielding one entry per CDR3 protein. The sample holds some 560,000 distinct CDR3 sequences; approximately 9.6% are singletons and the top ten take 3%. These same data were also listed under a study on yellow fever vaccine responses in identical twins.

The sequenced sample was PBMCs. The receptors shown here come from a young woman in good health. The CDR3 runs from the conserved cysteine through the conserved F or W. The D gene is left open where the match is weak. Some rows have no size entry. The others give once, few or many, or a class for an expanded clone.

.,TRBJ2-1,.,16,TRBV7-6,TGTGCCAGCAGCCCCCTCGATAGCGGCTTCTACAATGAGCAGTTCTTC,CASSPLDSGFYNEQFF
TRBD2,TRBJ2-7,few,14,TRBV6-2/TRBV6-3,TGTGCCAGTGCAAGCGGGACGGCCTTCTACGAGCAGTACTTC,CASASGTAFYEQYF
.,TRBJ2-5,many,11,TRBV12-3/TRBV12-4,TGTGCCAGTAAATTTGGGGAGACCCAGTACTTC,CASKFGETQYF
TRBD2,TRBJ2-5,many,20,TRBV11-1,TGTGCCAGCAGCTTATTGGCACTAGCGGGGGGCCCAGACAGACAAGAGACCCAGTACTTC,CASSLLALAGGPDRQETQYF
.,TRBJ2-2,.,12,TRBV7-2,TGTGCCAGCAGCCGCACTCTCGGGGAGCTGTTTTTT,CASSRTLGELFF
.,TRBJ1-6,few,14,TRBV3-1,TGTGCCAGCAGCCAAGTTCGACAGCTTTCACCCCTCCACTTT,CASSQVRQLSPLHF
.,TRBJ2-3,few,17,TRBV12-5,TGTGCTAGTGGAAAAGATCGACAGGTGTTTAGCACAGATACGCAGTATTTT,CASGKDRQVFSTDTQYF
TRBD1,TRBJ1-1,.,12,TRBV9,TGTGCCAGCAGCGTAGGAGGGGGCAAGGCTTTCTTT,CASSVGGGKAFF
.,TRBJ2-3,few,14,TRBV15,TGTGCCACCAGCGGATACCGGGAGACAGATACGCAGTATTTT,CATSGYRETDTQYF
.,TRBJ2-1,few,13,TRBV7-9,TGTGCCAGCAGCCCCCCGGGGTTTCATGAGCAGTTCTTC,CASSPPGFHEQFF
.,TRBJ1-2,.,12,TRBV20-1,TGCAGTGCTAGATTGGGGCCAGAGGGCTACACCTTC,CSARLGPEGYTF
.,TRBJ1-1,few,11,TRBV29-1,TGCAGCGGTAGGTACGACACTGAAGCTTTCTTT,CSGRYDTEAFF
TRBD1,TRBJ1-1,.,15,TRBV5-3,TGTGCCAGAAGCACGGGACAGGGGTGTCTTTCTGAAGCTTTCTTT,CARSTGQGCLSEAFF
.,TRBJ2-3,.,12,TRBV4-2,TGTGCCAGCAGCCATGAGCAGGATACGCAGTATTTT,CASSHEQDTQYF
.,TRBJ2-2,.,16,TRBV13,TGTGCCAGCTTTGGCTTTGGGGATTACAACACCGGGGAGCTGTTTTTT,CASFGFGDYNTGELFF
TRBD1,TRBJ1-1,few,14,TRBV18,TGTGCCAGCTCACCCCACAGGGGTATGACTGAAGCTTTCTTT,CASSPHRGMTEAFF
.,TRBJ2-7,few,15,TRBV29-1,TGCAGCGTTGAAGATGTGGGCAGCACAACTTACGAGCAGTACTTC,CSVEDVGSTTYEQYF
.,TRBJ2-1,.,18,TRBV25-1,TGTGCCAGCAGTGAATCTCTGTCTGCGCTCGGGTCCTACAATGAGCAGTTCTTC,CASSESLSALGSYNEQFF
.,TRBJ2-5,.,14,TRBV12-3/TRBV12-4,TGTGCCAGCAGTTTACGGCGGCAGCAAGAGACCCAGTACTTC,CASSLRRQQETQYF
TRBD1,TRBJ2-7,many,14,TRBV12-3/TRBV12-4,TGTGCCAGCAGAACCGGGACAGACACCTACGAGCAGTACTTC,CASRTGTDTYEQYF
TRBD1,TRBJ2-2,many,15,TRBV12-3/TRBV12-4,TGTGCCAGCAGCAAAGGGGGCTCGAACACCGGGGAGCTGTTTTTT,CASSKGGSNTGELFF
TRBD1,TRBJ2-7,.,15,TRBV20-1,TGCAGTGCTAGAGATCCGGGACAGGGCACCTACGAGCAGTACTTC,CSARDPGQGTYEQYF
.,TRBJ1-2,many,13,TRBV7-9,TGTGCCAGCAGCTTAGGATCCGACCAAGGCTACACCTTC,CASSLGSDQGYTF
TRBD2,TRBJ2-3,few,15,TRBV7-2,TGTGCCAGCAGGAAGGGCACTAGCGGAACAGATACGCAGTATTTT,CASRKGTSGTDTQYF